What follows describes a single TCR beta chain. The target antigen is unknown. The CDR3 length is 15 residues. Trimming at V came to 6 bases and at J to 5 bases, leaving 10 bases not matched to a gene. Germline CDR1 and CDR2: KGHSH and LQKENI. The data derive from a study of neoadjuvant nivolumab and ipilimumab in lung cancer. Findings and limits, study-wide: From pretherapy to surgery, tumor richness and clonality rose with dual therapy. Pathologic regression was not significantly tied to TCR clonality. Higher pretherapy blood TCR richness went with higher resected-tumor richness. TCR richness and clonality were higher in tumors than adjacent uninvolved lung.

Profiled with immunoSEQ multiplex PCR; TCRdb holds only in-frame clones, not every one. The data show 9,100 or so clones, roughly 80% seen once. The chain uses TRBV18 and TRBJ2-3; 8 bases are a match to TRBD2. The specimen was tumor tissue, collected after neoadjuvant nivolumab, alone or with ipilimumab, at or shortly before surgery. The clonotype originates from an adult with non-small cell lung cancer. The DNA for the CDR3 is TGTGCCAGCTCTCAAGTCGGGGGGGGCTTAGATACGCAGTATTTT. This gives the protein CASSQVGGGLDTQYF.